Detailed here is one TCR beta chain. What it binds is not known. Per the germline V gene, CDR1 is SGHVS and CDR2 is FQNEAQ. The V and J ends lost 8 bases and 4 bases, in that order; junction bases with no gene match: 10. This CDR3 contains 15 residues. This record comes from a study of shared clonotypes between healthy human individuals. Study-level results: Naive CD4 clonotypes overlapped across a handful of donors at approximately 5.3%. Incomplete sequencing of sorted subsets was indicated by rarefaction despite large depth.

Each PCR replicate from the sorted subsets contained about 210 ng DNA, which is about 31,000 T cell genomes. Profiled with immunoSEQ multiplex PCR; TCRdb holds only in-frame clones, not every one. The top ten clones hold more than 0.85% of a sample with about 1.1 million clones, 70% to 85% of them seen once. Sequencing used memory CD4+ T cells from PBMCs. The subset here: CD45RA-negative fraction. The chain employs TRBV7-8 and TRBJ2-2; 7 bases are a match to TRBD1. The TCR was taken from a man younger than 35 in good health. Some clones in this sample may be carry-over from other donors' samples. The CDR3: CASRERGPGTGELFF. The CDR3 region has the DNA TGTGCCAGCCGGGAAAGGGGGCCGGGCACCGGGGAGCTGTTTTTT. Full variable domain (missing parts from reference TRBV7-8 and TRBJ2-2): GAGVSQSPRYKVAKRGQDVALRCDPISGHVSLFWYQQALGQGPEFLTYFQNEAQLDKSGLPSDRFFAERPEGSVSTLKIQRTQQEDSAVYLCASRERGPGTGELFFGEGSRLTVL.